Shown below are 18 T cell receptor beta chains from a single sample sequenced in a study of blood T cell repertoires in COVID-19. Libraries were prepared by immunoSEQ multiplex PCR; TCRdb keeps only in-frame clonotypes and omits some of them. This sample yields 350,000 to 450,000 clones, of which about 90% are seen a single time; about 2.3% belongs to the top ten. Sequenced: peripheral blood. Receptors were obtained from a woman in her sixties with COVID-19, enrolled during active disease.

This sequence joins TRBV6-2 or TRBV6-3 and TRBJ1-2, with D hard to call. The V end lost 6 bases, the J end lost 0 bases, and 8 bases lay between the germline ends. This CDR3 is 13 amino acids long. CDR1 is MNHEY and CDR2 is SVGEGT in the germline V gene. Here the CDR3 reads CASSQQPNYGYTF. For the CDR3, the DNA is TGTGCCAGCAGCCAACAACCTAACTATGGCTACACCTTC.

V is TRBV19 and J is TRBJ2-1; 8 bases fit TRBD2. With 3 bases clipped from V and 3 bases from J, the junction kept 10 bases outside the gene matches. The CDR3 is made up of 17 amino acids. The V gene's germline CDR1 is LNHDA and CDR2 SQIVND (reference sequence). Here the CDR3 reads CASSIPGRGGHYNEQFF. CDR3 sequence (DNA): TGTGCCAGTAGTATCCCTGGTCGGGGGGGCCACTACAATGAGCAGTTCTTC.

The table lists this clone with a count of one. The chain recombines TRBV6-5 with TRBJ1-2; D perhaps matches TRBD1 (5 bases). This CDR3 region has 15 residues. Germline V gives CDR1 MNHEY, CDR2 SVGAGI. V was cut by 5 bases and J by 0 bases, with 13 bases left in between. The CDR3 is CASSILGQSNYGYTF. CDR3 bases: TGTGCCAGCAGTATTCTGGGGCAGTCTAACTATGGCTACACCTTC.

The chain has TRBV2 and TRBJ2-5; D may be TRBD2 (6 bases). Germline CDR1 and CDR2: SNHLY and FYNNEI. Trimming took 0 bases from V and 5 from J, leaving 19 bases between them. The CDR3 is made up of 17 amino acids. In DNA, the CDR3 is TGTGCCAGCAGTGAAGCGCTTGGAGGGGCCTCGGGGGAGACCCAGTACTTC. Protein: CASSEALGGASGETQYF. Filled out from reference TRBV2 and TRBJ2-5, the complete variable domain reads EPEVTQTPSHQVTQMGQEVILRCVPISNHLYFYWYRQILGQKVEFLVSFYNNEISEKSEIFDDQFSVERPDGSNFTLKIRSTKLEDSAMYFCASSEALGGASGETQYFGPGTRLLVL.

The V gene is TRBV19, the J gene TRBJ1-2; 8 bases map to TRBD1. Trimming took 4 bases from V and 9 from J; bases not matched to a gene: 4. From germline, CDR1 is LNHDA and CDR2 SQIVND (reference sequence). The CDR3 covers 12 residues. Written as DNA, the CDR3 is TGTGCCAGTAGTACAGGGGGCCGTAGCTACACCTTC. Encoded protein: CASSTGGRSYTF.

This sequence joins TRBV11-2 and TRBJ2-1, with TRBD2 as a possible D gene (6 bases). The germline V gene has CDR1 SGHAT and CDR2 FQNNGV. The CDR3 contains 15 residues. Trimming took off 5 bases at V and 1 base at J, with 12 bases between the two ends. The CDR3: CASSLGGSSYNEQFF. DNA of the CDR3: TGTGCCAGCAGCCTTGGGGGGTCTTCCTACAATGAGCAGTTCTTC. Drawing the rest from reference TRBV11-2 and TRBJ2-1, the complete variable domain is EAGVAQSPRYKIIEKRQSVAFWCNPISGHATLYWYQQILGQGPKLLIQFQNNGVVDDSQLPKDRFSAERLKGVDSTLKIQPAKLEDSAVYLCASSLGGSSYNEQFFGPGTRLTVL.

This chain connects TRBV6-5 to TRBJ2-1, with D perhaps matching TRBD2 (7 bases). CDR1 MNHEY and CDR2 SVGAGI come from the germline V gene. The CDR3 is 15 residues long. V was cut by 7 bases and J by 4 bases, with 17 bases left in between. The CDR3 loop is CASTKRGARYNEQFF. In nucleotides, the CDR3 is TGTGCCAGCACCAAACGGGGGGCGCGGTACAATGAGCAGTTCTTC.

The chain joins TRBV5-6 to TRBJ1-1, with 7 positions matching TRBD1. Germline values: CDR1 SGHDT, CDR2 YYEEEE. With 3 bases clipped from V and 5 bases from J, the junction kept 10 bases outside the gene matches. The CDR3 loop spans 15 amino acids. DNA for the CDR3: TGTGCCAGCAGCTCAATGACCATGGGACAGACTGAAGCTTTCTTT. This sequence encodes CASSSMTMGQTEAFF.

This sequence joins TRBV9 and TRBJ2-1; 14 bases match TRBD2. Per germline, CDR1 SGDLS and CDR2 YYNGEE. V lost 3 bases and J lost 0; bases outside the gene matches: 8. The CDR3 totals 19 residues. For the CDR3, the DNA is TGTGCCAGCAGCGGTAGGACTAGCGGGGGGTCAAGCTCCTACAATGAGCAGTTCTTC. Translating gives CASSGRTSGGSSSYNEQFF.

Written as DNA, the CDR3 is TGCGCCAGCAGCCGCGGACAGGCTAACTATGGCTACACCTTC. This gives the protein CASSRGQANYGYTF. The chain is built from TRBV4-1 and TRBJ1-2, with 7 nucleotides matching TRBD1. The germline CDR1 and CDR2 sequences are MGHRA and YSYEKL. The CDR3 runs 14 residues. After removal of 4 bases from V and 0 bases from J, the junction contained 2 bases not matched to a gene.

V gene TRBV7-8 combines with J gene TRBJ2-5, with D perhaps TRBD2 (5 bases). The CDR3 is 13 residues long. V shed 3 bases and J shed 2 bases, with 7 bases lying between them. Looked up from germline, CDR1 is SGHVS and CDR2 is FQNEAQ. The DNA for the CDR3 is TGTGCCAGCAGCTTTGGACTGCAAGAGACCCAGTACTTC. It specifies CASSFGLQETQYF.

Worth noting for this clone: The junction departs from germline at one end; a sequencing error may be responsible. This chain uses TRBV7-9 with TRBJ1-2, with 10 bases that match TRBD1. Germline CDR1 and CDR2: SEHNR and FQNEAQ (reference sequence). This CDR3 has 13 residues. CDR3 sequence: CASSPGGQGTSFF. The CDR3 DNA is TGTGCCAGCAGCCCCGGGGGACAGGGGACATCTTTCTTC.

The table lists this clone with a few counts. The chain links TRBV18 to TRBJ1-6; 9 bases fit TRBD1. The CDR3 sequence is 16 residues long. V trimming: 2 bases; J trimming: 5 bases; junction bases outside the gene matches: 4. Germline lookup yields CDR1 KGHSH and CDR2 LQKENI. The DNA of the CDR3 is TGTGCCAGCTCACCATATGGACAGGGGAATAATTCACCCCTCCACTTT. Protein product: CASSPYGQGNNSPLHF.

The V gene is TRBV6-5, the J gene TRBJ2-3, with 7 bases aligning to TRBD2. Germline values: CDR1 MNHEY, CDR2 SVGAGI. The V and J ends lost 6 bases and 4 bases, in that order; junction bases with no gene match: 7. This CDR3 region has 14 residues. CDR3 in amino acids: CASRVGGSSDTQYF. As DNA, the CDR3 is TGTGCCAGCAGGGTCGGGGGGTCATCAGATACGCAGTATTTT.

The V gene is TRBV7-2, the J gene TRBJ2-5, with 8 bases fitting TRBD2. The CDR3 consists of 15 residues. J lost 2 bases, V lost 3 bases, and 5 bases had no gene match. CDR1 is SGHTA and CDR2 is FQGNSA in the germline V gene. DNA for the CDR3: TGTGCCAGCAGCTTCCGTAGCGGGGCTCAAGAGACCCAGTACTTC. This sequence encodes CASSFRSGAQETQYF.

This rearrangement joins TRBV10-1 to TRBJ2-7; 7 bases match TRBD1. Germline V lookup: CDR1 WNHNN, CDR2 SYGVQD (reference sequence). The V and J ends lost 6 bases and 3 bases, in that order; junction bases with no gene match: 5. The CDR3 is 13 amino acids. The CDR3 here is CASSGTVLYEQYF. CDR3 DNA sequence: TGCGCCAGCAGCGGGACAGTGCTCTACGAGCAGTACTTC.

The chain links TRBV7-3 to TRBJ2-3; 11 positions match TRBD2. The CDR3 runs to 15 residues. Germline-derived CDR1 and CDR2 are SGHTA and FQGTGA. The ends lost 5 bases at V and 5 bases at J; junction bases unmatched: 6. CDR3 region: CASSLGLAEGDTQYF. DNA for the CDR3: TGTGCCAGCAGCCTGGGACTAGCGGAGGGAGATACGCAGTATTTT.

The chain joins TRBV6-5 to TRBJ2-7; 8 bases line up with TRBD1. Germline loops: CDR1 MNHEY, CDR2 SVGAGI. CDR3 size: 14 residues. J lost 2 bases, V lost 6 bases, and 6 bases had no gene match. Written as DNA, the CDR3 is TGTGCCAGCAGGAATCCGGGACAGGCCTACGAGCAGTACTTC. Its translation: CASRNPGQAYEQYF.